This entry features one T cell receptor (beta chain) sequence. This record belongs to a study of blood T cell repertoires in COVID-19. About the research overall: Collection of acute and convalescent COVID-19 samples took place in the United States, Italy and Spain.

Those who participated ranged in age from roughly 18 to 100 years and resided in about two dozen US areas. Assignment of participants to cohorts was predicated upon participant-reported clinical history. Two negative PCRs, clearance, or symptom resolution had been documented for recovered Cohort 3 donors. This table comes from immunoSEQ multiplex PCR, and its TCRdb copy is limited to in-frame clones, with some not included. The sample has 250,000 to 300,000 clones; about nine tenths are singletons. V lost 6 bases to trimming and J lost 4 bases, with 12 bases between them. There are 14 residues in the CDR3. Germline values: CDR1 MNHEY, CDR2 SMNVEV (reference sequence).

This receptor was identified in a woman in her twenties or thirties who had recovered from COVID-19. The specimen sequenced was PBMCs or T cells enriched from blood (not recorded which). J is TRBJ2-2 and V is TRBV27, with D tentatively TRBD1 (6 bases). The CDR3 region has the DNA TGTGCCAGCAGCCCAGGGGTTGGCACCGGGGAGCTGTTTTTT. Protein sequence: CASSPGVGTGELFF.